These 10 T cell receptor beta chains originate from one sample sequenced in a study of blood T cells in healthy people across ages. Together with a sample-barcoded 5' primer, a J-beta primer mix was included in a second PCR lasting roughly 7 to 11 cycles. Each CDR3 protein gets one entry after TCRdb re-called the 5' RACE reads with MiXCR. The top ten hold 10% to 15% of the sample, which has 650,000 to 1,000,000 distinct CDR3 sequences, around 36% seen once. The sample taken for sequencing was blood. The receptor set was obtained from a man aged 18-30 years in good health.

This clonotype was recorded a few times. The chain recombines TRBV20-1 with TRBJ1-1; D unclear. Trimming left V 6 bases short and J 1 base short, with 12 bases between. The CDR3 is 13 amino acids. Germline CDR1 and CDR2: DFQATT and SNEGSKA (reference sequence). In DNA form, the CDR3 reads TGCAGTGCCACCCAAGTATGGAACACTGAAGCTTTCTTT. Its protein is CSATQVWNTEAFF.

The chain combines TRBV12-3 or TRBV12-4 with TRBJ1-1; D remains ambiguous. V lost 9 bases to trimming and J lost 5 bases, with 10 bases between them. This CDR3 spans 11 amino acids. CDR3 DNA: TGTGCCAGTGAGGAGGGTACTGAAGCTTTCTTT. It encodes CASEEGTEAFF.

This clonotype was seen at least ten times. The chain uses TRBV7-2 and TRBJ2-7; D is unresolved. The CDR3 is 13 amino acids. Trimming took off 3 bases at V and 3 bases at J, with 9 bases between the two ends. Germline CDR1 SGHTA, CDR2 FQGNSA. For the CDR3, the DNA is TGTGCCAGCAGCTTCGACATCTACTACGAGCAGTACTTC. It translates to CASSFDIYYEQYF.

This clonotype appeared a few times. The chain is built from TRBV27 and TRBJ2-2; D is perhaps TRBD2 (7 bases). Trimming removed 6 bases at V and 7 bases at J, with 18 bases between. This CDR3 region has 15 residues. Germline CDR1 is MNHEY and CDR2 is SMNVEV (reference sequence). This CDR3 is CASSQPGGIFGELFF. The CDR3 bases are TGTGCCAGCAGCCAGCCGGGGGGCATTTTCGGGGAGCTGTTTTTT.

This clonotype was picked up a small number of times. The V call is TRBV20-1, the J call TRBJ2-1, with 9 bases that match TRBD1. The germline V gene has CDR1 DFQATT and CDR2 SNEGSKA (reference sequence). V shed 3 bases, J shed 6 bases, and the junction held 9 bases outside the gene matches. There are 15 residues in the CDR3. CDR3 region: CSASPGTGPGNEQFF. The CDR3 DNA is TGCAGTGCTAGCCCCGGGACAGGGCCAGGCAATGAGCAGTTCTTC.

Only one count was recorded for this clonotype. This chain uses TRBV3-1 with TRBJ2-2; 8 bases match TRBD2. This CDR3 contains 18 residues. Germline V gene data show CDR1 as LGHDT and CDR2 as YNNKEL (reference sequence). Trimming cost V 6 bases and J 0 bases; bases outside gene matches: 12. The CDR3: CASRLSGRIPPNTGELFF. Here the CDR3 DNA reads TGTGCCAGCAGGCTAAGCGGGAGAATCCCTCCGAACACCGGGGAGCTGTTTTTT. The full variable domain, with the rest looked up from reference TRBV3-1 and TRBJ2-2, is DTAVSQTPKYLVTQMGNDKSIKCEQNLGHDTMYWYKQDSKKFLKIMFSYNNKELIINETVPNRFSPKSPDKAHLNLHINSLELGDSAVYFCASRLSGRIPPNTGELFFGEGSRLTVL.

With regard to this clonotype: The junction and the germline gene differ at one end; a read error may be behind it. The chain combines TRBV29-1 with TRBJ2-7; TRBD1 might be the D (6 bases). CDR3 length equals 11 residues. The V gene's germline CDR1 is SQVTM and CDR2 ANQGSEA. The CDR3 sequence is CRVAEQGEQYF. Here the CDR3 DNA reads TGCCGCGTCGCCGAACAGGGAGAGCAGTACTTC.

The chain carries TRBV4-2 and TRBJ1-4, with 9 bases lining up with TRBD1. The CDR3 is 17 residues long. J gave up 7 bases and V 4 bases, and 13 bases lay outside the gene matches. Germline V lookup: CDR1 LGHNA, CDR2 YNFKEQ. For the CDR3, the DNA is TGTGCCAGCAGCCCCGTAACAGGGGGCTTCGAAGGTGAAAAACTGTTTTTT. This encodes CASSPVTGGFEGEKLFF.

This chain joins TRBV7-2 and TRBJ1-2; no reliable D call. This CDR3 is built from 15 residues. V was shortened by 5 bases and J by 4 bases, with 17 bases between the two germline ends. The germline CDR1 and CDR2 sequences are SGHTA and FQGNSA. The CDR3 sequence: CASSTTSPNVYGYTF. Here the CDR3 DNA reads TGTGCCAGCAGCACAACAAGCCCCAACGTCTATGGCTACACCTTC.

The V and J genes are TRBV12-3 or TRBV12-4 and TRBJ2-5; TRBD2 aligns across 8 bases. This CDR3 comprises 16 residues. With V trimmed by 2 bases and J by 5 bases, 10 bases remained unmatched. CDR3 sequence reads: CASSLSPRAGEETQYF. In nucleotides, the CDR3 is TGTGCCAGCAGTTTAAGCCCCCGAGCGGGGGAGGAGACCCAGTACTTC.